A selection of T cell receptor beta chains follows, all from one sample in a study of T-cell reconstitution after alpha-beta-depleted transplantation in children. TCRdb re-called the PCR reads with MiXCR, one entry per CDR3 protein. The profile shows about 980,000 distinct CDR3 sequences, under 30% of them singletons. The starting material was PBMCs, mostly from graft donor cells, obtained 360 days after TCRalphabeta/CD19-depleted stem cell transplant. The receptors here all came from a boy younger than two who had a stem cell transplant for SCID, so the T cells may come from the graft donor. CDR3s include the opening cysteine and the closing phenylalanine or tryptophan. A D gene is named only where the DNA matches it firmly. Clone size is given for some rows only: seen once, a few or many times, or a class if the clone is expanded.

V gene,clone size,J gene,CDR3 length,D gene,CDR3 protein,CDR3 DNA
TRBV4-3,few,TRBJ1-3,13,-,CASSLQAGNTIYF,TGCGCCAGCTCCCTCCAGGCGGGAAACACCATATATTTT
TRBV7-2,-,TRBJ2-3,17,-,CASSPGLGRLNPDTQYF,TGTGCCAGCAGCCCCGGGCTGGGGAGGCTTAACCCAGATACGCAGTATTTT
TRBV27,few,TRBJ2-2,14,TRBD1,CATVKDRGTGELFF,TGTGCCACAGTGAAAGACAGGGGCACCGGGGAGCTGTTTTTT
TRBV7-9,-,TRBJ2-5,17,TRBD1,CASSLEVRTGSGETQYF,TGTGCCAGCAGCTTAGAGGTACGGACAGGGAGTGGAGAGACCCAGTACTTC
TRBV12-3/TRBV12-4,few,TRBJ2-1,11,-,CASSLGAGQFF,TGTGCCAGCAGTTTAGGGGCGGGGCAGTTCTTC
TRBV7-9,-,TRBJ1-2,11,TRBD1,CASSLGTTGTF,TGTGCCAGCAGCTTAGGGACGACAGGGACCTTC
TRBV18,few,TRBJ2-7,13,-,CASSPDTLGEQYF,TGTGCCAGCTCTCCCGACACCCTCGGGGAGCAGTACTTC
TRBV5-6,-,TRBJ2-1,13,TRBD2,CASSPVGGDEQFF,TGTGCCAGCAGCCCTGTGGGGGGGGATGAGCAGTTCTTC
TRBV29-1,-,TRBJ2-5,14,-,CSVRGGRLQETQYF,TGCAGCGTACGAGGGGGACGGCTCCAAGAGACCCAGTACTTC
TRBV5-6,few,TRBJ2-1,16,TRBD1,CASSSFLRGRYNEQFF,TGTGCCAGCAGCTCATTTCTCAGGGGGCGTTACAATGAGCAGTTCTTC
TRBV20-1,-,TRBJ2-3,14,TRBD2,CSARQGGPPDTQYF,TGCAGTGCTAGACAGGGAGGGCCCCCAGATACGCAGTATTTT
TRBV4-1,few,TRBJ2-6,14,-,CASRALSGANVLTF,TGCGCCAGCAGGGCCCTCTCTGGGGCCAACGTCCTGACTTTC
TRBV4-3,few,TRBJ2-7,16,-,CASSQAFGERLNEQYF,TGCGCCAGCAGCCAAGCCTTCGGGGAGAGGTTAAACGAGCAGTACTTC
TRBV6-2/TRBV6-3,-,TRBJ2-7,15,-,CASVRPGPKPYEQYF,TGTGCCAGCGTTCGCCCGGGACCGAAGCCCTACGAGCAGTACTTC
TRBV7-2,few,TRBJ2-3,14,TRBD2,CASRIGLDTDTQYF,TGTGCCAGCAGGATAGGACTAGATACAGATACGCAGTATTTT
TRBV7-9,-,TRBJ2-1,14,-,CASSPDPAYNEQFF,TGTGCCAGCAGCCCAGACCCCGCGTACAATGAGCAGTTCTTC
TRBV25-1,-,TRBJ2-2,15,-,CASRVGSVDTGELFF,TGTGCCAGCAGGGTGGGTAGCGTTGACACCGGGGAGCTGTTTTTT
TRBV13,-,TRBJ2-1,19,TRBD2,CASSLERELGWTRNNEQFF,TGTGCCAGCAGCTTAGAGAGGGAGCTAGGTTGGACTAGAAACAATGAGCAGTTCTTC
TRBV12-3/TRBV12-4,-,TRBJ2-7,15,TRBD2,CASRLNSGGWYEQYF,TGTGCCAGCAGACTAAATAGCGGGGGATGGTACGAGCAGTACTTC
TRBV20-1,few,TRBJ1-3,15,-,CSARDGSMRGNTIYF,TGCAGTGCTAGAGATGGGTCCATGAGGGGAAACACCATATATTTT
TRBV4-1,many,TRBJ2-3,14,-,CASSQEAGTDTQYF,TGCGCCAGCAGCCAAGAGGCCGGCACAGATACGCAGTATTTT
TRBV5-1,-,TRBJ1-4,15,-,CASSLGPLSREKLFF,TGCGCCAGCAGCTTGGGACCCCTTAGCAGGGAAAAACTGTTTTTT
TRBV28,-,TRBJ2-1,16,TRBD1,CASSTPDRGIYNEQFF,TGTGCCAGCAGTACCCCGGACAGGGGGATCTACAATGAGCAGTTCTTC
TRBV7-3,few,TRBJ2-6,17,TRBD2,CASSLAGGISGANVLTF,TGTGCCAGCAGCTTAGCGGGGGGGATTTCTGGGGCCAACGTCCTGACTTTC
TRBV30,-,TRBJ1-1,11,-,CAWSVRLDAFF,TGTGCCTGGAGTGTACGCCTCGATGCTTTCTTT
TRBV5-5,once,TRBJ2-5,15,-,CASSSFRGIQETQYF,TGTGCCAGCAGCTCATTTCGGGGGATCCAAGAGACCCAGTACTTC
TRBV4-1,few,TRBJ2-1,19,TRBD2,CASRYGTSGGLGPLNEQFF,TGCGCCAGCAGGTACGGGACTAGCGGGGGGCTGGGCCCTCTCAATGAGCAGTTCTTC
TRBV7-9,-,TRBJ2-5,16,TRBD1,CASSRQGRLSEETQYF,TGTGCCAGCAGCAGACAGGGCAGGCTATCTGAAGAGACCCAGTACTTC
TRBV29-1,few,TRBJ2-1,15,-,CSVAWRGGHYNEQFF,TGCAGCGTTGCGTGGCGGGGTGGGCACTACAATGAGCAGTTCTTC
TRBV10-3,-,TRBJ2-5,16,-,CAISEWEDRYQETQYF,TGTGCCATCAGTGAGTGGGAGGACAGGTACCAAGAGACCCAGTACTTC
TRBV9,-,TRBJ1-4,15,TRBD1,CASSPNRGANEKLFF,TGTGCCAGCAGCCCCAACAGGGGGGCTAATGAAAAACTGTTTTTT
TRBV12-3/TRBV12-4,-,TRBJ1-4,17,-,CASSFQAQGRGNEKLFF,TGTGCCAGCAGTTTCCAGGCACAGGGAAGGGGGAATGAAAAACTGTTTTTT
TRBV15,few,TRBJ2-1,16,-,CATSRDLGGGNNEQFF,TGTGCCACCAGCAGAGATCTCGGTGGGGGGAACAATGAGCAGTTCTTC
TRBV5-1,-,TRBJ1-1,15,TRBD1,CASSPPTGKNTEAFF,TGCGCCAGCAGCCCTCCGACAGGGAAGAACACTGAAGCTTTCTTT
TRBV13,-,TRBJ2-1,13,-,CASSLEDRGEQFF,TGTGCCAGCAGCTTAGAAGATCGGGGGGAGCAGTTCTTC
TRBV6-4,-,TRBJ2-3,16,TRBD1,CASRTPRGQATDTQYF,TGTGCCAGCCGTACTCCGCGGGGACAGGCCACAGATACGCAGTATTTT
TRBV5-5,-,TRBJ2-5,16,-,CASSPLLGLQQETQYF,TGTGCCAGCAGCCCCCTTTTAGGACTACAACAAGAGACCCAGTACTTC
TRBV4-2,-,TRBJ1-1,12,-,CASSQMSTEAFF,TGTGCCAGCAGCCAAATGAGCACTGAAGCTTTCTTT
TRBV12-3/TRBV12-4,few,TRBJ2-6,17,-,CASSPRQALSGANVLTF,TGTGCCAGCAGTCCGAGACAGGCCCTCTCTGGGGCCAACGTCCTGACTTTC
TRBV28,few,TRBJ2-7,14,TRBD1,CASSGTGERNEQYF,TGTGCCAGCAGTGGGACAGGGGAAAGAAACGAGCAGTACTTC
TRBV20-1,-,TRBJ2-7,15,-,CSASPRTTPAYEQYF,TGCAGTGCTAGTCCGAGGACTACCCCGGCCTACGAGCAGTACTTC
TRBV4-3,-,TRBJ1-2,16,TRBD1,CASTSGTGNALDGYTF,TGCGCCAGCACCTCCGGGACAGGGAATGCGTTGGATGGCTACACCTTC
TRBV20-1,-,TRBJ2-4,18,TRBD1,CSARDPGRTGTEKNIQYF,TGCAGTGCTAGAGATCCAGGGCGGACCGGGACAGAAAAAAACATTCAGTACTTC
TRBV15,few,TRBJ2-3,15,TRBD1,CATSGADRAGDTQYF,TGTGCCACCAGCGGGGCAGACAGGGCAGGGGATACGCAGTATTTT
TRBV29-1,-,TRBJ2-1,12,-,CSVLDMYNEQFF,TGCAGCGTCTTAGACATGTACAATGAGCAGTTCTTC
TRBV12-3/TRBV12-4,few,TRBJ1-2,15,TRBD1,CASSLEGTGIYGYTF,TGTGCCAGCAGTTTAGAAGGGACAGGGATCTATGGCTACACCTTC
TRBV4-1,-,TRBJ2-2,16,TRBD1,CASSQLKLGGVGELFF,TGCGCCAGCAGCCAATTAAAGTTAGGGGGCGTAGGGGAGCTGTTTTTT
TRBV5-1,once,TRBJ2-7,18,TRBD1,CASSLHTAPGTGVYEQYF,TGCGCCAGCAGCTTGCATACAGCCCCCGGGACAGGGGTTTACGAGCAGTACTTC
TRBV5-6,-,TRBJ2-1,17,-,CASSLGGGRTSYNEQFF,TGTGCCAGCAGCTTGGGAGGTGGAAGGACCTCCTACAATGAGCAGTTCTTC
TRBV2,once,TRBJ2-7,12,-,CASSVWPYEQYF,TGTGCCAGCAGTGTATGGCCCTACGAGCAGTACTTC
TRBV2,-,TRBJ1-1,16,-,CASGVGRHFSNTEAFF,TGTGCCAGCGGAGTAGGACGGCACTTCTCGAACACTGAAGCTTTCTTT
TRBV2,-,TRBJ2-3,12,-,CASGLLADTQYF,TGTGCCAGCGGCCTGCTAGCGGATACGCAGTATTTT
TRBV7-6,-,TRBJ1-2,17,-,CASSLKGLRQINYGYTF,TGTGCCAGCAGCTTAAAAGGCCTTCGACAGATCAACTATGGCTACACCTTC
TRBV20-1,-,TRBJ1-5,15,-,CSARTDAASNQPQHF,TGCAGTGCTAGGACCGACGCCGCTAGCAATCAGCCCCAGCATTTT